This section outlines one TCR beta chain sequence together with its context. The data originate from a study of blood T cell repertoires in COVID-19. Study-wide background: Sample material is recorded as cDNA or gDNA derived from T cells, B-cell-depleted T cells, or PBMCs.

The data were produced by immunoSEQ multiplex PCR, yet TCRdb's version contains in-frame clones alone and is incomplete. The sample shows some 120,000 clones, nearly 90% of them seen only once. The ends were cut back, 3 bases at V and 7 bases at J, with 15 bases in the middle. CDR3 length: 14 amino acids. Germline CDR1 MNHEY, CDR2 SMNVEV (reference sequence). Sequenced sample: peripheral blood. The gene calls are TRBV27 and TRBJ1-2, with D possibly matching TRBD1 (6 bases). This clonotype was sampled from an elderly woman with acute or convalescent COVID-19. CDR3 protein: CASSFVQGLGGYTF. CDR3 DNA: TGTGCCAGCAGTTTCGTACAGGGTTTAGGTGGCTACACCTTC.